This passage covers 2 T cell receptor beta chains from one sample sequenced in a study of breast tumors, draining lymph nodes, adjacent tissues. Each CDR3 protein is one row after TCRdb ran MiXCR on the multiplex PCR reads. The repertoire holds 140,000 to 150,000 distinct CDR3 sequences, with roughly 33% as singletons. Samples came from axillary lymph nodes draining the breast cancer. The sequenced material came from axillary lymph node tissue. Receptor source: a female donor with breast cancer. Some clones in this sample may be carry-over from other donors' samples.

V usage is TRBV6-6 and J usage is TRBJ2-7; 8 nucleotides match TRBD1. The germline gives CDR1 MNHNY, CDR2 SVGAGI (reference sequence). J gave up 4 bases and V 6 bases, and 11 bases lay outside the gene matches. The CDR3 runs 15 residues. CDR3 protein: CASSDTGQGSYEQYF. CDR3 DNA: TGTGCCAGCAGCGACACCGGACAGGGATCTTACGAGCAGTACTTC.

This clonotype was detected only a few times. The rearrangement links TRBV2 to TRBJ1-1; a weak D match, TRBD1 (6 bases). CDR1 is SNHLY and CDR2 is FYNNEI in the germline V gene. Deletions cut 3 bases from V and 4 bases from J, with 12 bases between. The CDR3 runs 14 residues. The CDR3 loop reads CASSEGGRITEAFF. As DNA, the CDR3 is TGTGCCAGCAGTGAGGGGGGGCGGATCACTGAAGCTTTCTTT.